One sample yielded the 9 T cell receptor beta chains listed below, sequenced in a study of blood T cells in healthy people across ages. Using a J-beta primer mix together with a sample-barcoded 5' primer, a second PCR was run for roughly 7 to 12 cycles. From the 5' RACE reads, TCRdb called clonotypes with MiXCR, one entry per CDR3 protein. The repertoire holds about 800,000 distinct CDR3 sequences, with approximately 25% as singletons. Separately, the same data were catalogued under a study of T cells of mothers and their children.

Sequencing was done on a sample of blood. All receptors derive from a boy between 10 and 17 years old in good health.

The CDR3 nucleotides are TGTGCCAGCAGCCTGACCGAGAGCTCCTATAATTCACCCCTCCACTTT. Its translation is CASSLTESSYNSPLHF. The chain couples TRBV5-5 to TRBJ1-6; D remains unclear. The CDR3 spans 16 residues. The germline V gene has CDR1 SGHKS and CDR2 YYEKEE (reference sequence). Trimming took off 4 bases at V and 0 bases at J, with 11 bases between the two ends.

This clonotype was found a few times. V and J are TRBV4-1 and TRBJ1-4, with D possibly matching TRBD1 (5 bases). Germline CDR1 is MGHRA and CDR2 is YSYEKL. The V gene lost 7 bases and the J gene lost 8 bases, with 17 bases spanning the gap. The CDR3 consists of 14 residues. The DNA for the CDR3 is TGCGCCAGCAAATCTCTGGGGGTTGAAGAAAAACTGTTTTTT. Translating it yields CASKSLGVEEKLFF.

The chain is built from TRBV20-1 and TRBJ2-7, with 9 bases fitting TRBD2. Germline values: CDR1 DFQATT, CDR2 SNEGSKA (reference sequence). This CDR3 has 14 amino acids. The V segment lost 5 bases and the J segment 2 bases; nucleotides outside the gene matches: 7. Here the CDR3 DNA reads TGCAGTGCTGAAGGGCGGGAGGGCCCCTACGAGCAGTACTTC. It codes for CSAEGREGPYEQYF.

This clonotype was observed a handful of times. The rearrangement links TRBV4-3 to TRBJ2-1, with 14 bases lining up with TRBD2. The CDR3 extends over 17 amino acids. V shed 2 bases, J shed 7 bases, and the junction held 7 bases outside the gene matches. Germline CDR1 and CDR2: LGHNA and YSLEER. The CDR3 DNA is TGCGCCAGCAGCCAATCGGGACTAGCGGGAGCAGTAAATGAGCAGTTCTTC. Protein sequence: CASSQSGLAGAVNEQFF.

The V gene is TRBV29-1, the J gene TRBJ2-5; 9 nucleotides line up with TRBD2. The CDR3 has 13 residues. Germline V CDR1 and CDR2: SQVTM, ANQGSEA. V shed 4 bases and J 4 bases; nucleotides not matched to a gene: 4. In nucleotides, the CDR3 is TGCAGCGTTGGAAGGCGGGGGGGAGAGACCCAGTACTTC. Translated, it gives CSVGRRGGETQYF.

The chain joins TRBV11-3 to TRBJ1-2; TRBD1 might be the D (5 bases). V shed 5 bases and J shed 7 bases, with 14 bases lying between them. Germline V gene sequence: CDR1 SGHNT, CDR2 YENEEA. The length of the CDR3 is 13 residues. The CDR3 DNA sequence: TGTGCCAGCAGCGAGACAGTTAGCTCTGGCTACACCTTC. Its protein is CASSETVSSGYTF.

This chain links TRBV5-4 with TRBJ2-3; 10 positions agree with TRBD2. The germline V gene encodes CDR1 SGHNT and CDR2 YYREEE (reference sequence). Unmatched junction bases numbered 5, after V lost 0 bases and J lost 4 bases. The CDR3 spans 16 residues. CDR3 residues: CASSLGLAGASDTQYF. CDR3 nucleotide sequence: TGTGCCAGCAGCTTGGGGCTAGCGGGAGCATCAGATACGCAGTATTTT.

This chain uses TRBV28 with TRBJ2-7; 11 bases line up with TRBD1. Losses at the gene ends were 8 bases for V and 3 bases for J; bases not matched to a gene: 6. CDR1 is MDHEN and CDR2 is SYDVKM in the germline V gene. The CDR3 loop spans 14 amino acids. In nucleotides, the CDR3 is TGTGCCAGCTTGGACAGGGGGCGCGGCTACGAGCAGTACTTC. Its protein is CASLDRGRGYEQYF.

About this clonotype itself: Since no conserved phenylalanine or tryptophan closes the CDR3, a read error is the likely cause. This sequence joins TRBV5-5 and TRBJ2-1, with 8 bases that match TRBD1. Unmatched junction bases numbered 10, after V lost 5 bases and J lost 3 bases. CDR1 SGHKS and CDR2 YYEKEE come from the germline V gene (reference sequence). The CDR3 sequence is 16 residues long. The DNA of the CDR3 is TGTGCCAGCAGTCTACAGGGGGACCTTCTCTACAATGAGCAGTTCTCC. This codes for CASSLQGDLLYNEQFS.